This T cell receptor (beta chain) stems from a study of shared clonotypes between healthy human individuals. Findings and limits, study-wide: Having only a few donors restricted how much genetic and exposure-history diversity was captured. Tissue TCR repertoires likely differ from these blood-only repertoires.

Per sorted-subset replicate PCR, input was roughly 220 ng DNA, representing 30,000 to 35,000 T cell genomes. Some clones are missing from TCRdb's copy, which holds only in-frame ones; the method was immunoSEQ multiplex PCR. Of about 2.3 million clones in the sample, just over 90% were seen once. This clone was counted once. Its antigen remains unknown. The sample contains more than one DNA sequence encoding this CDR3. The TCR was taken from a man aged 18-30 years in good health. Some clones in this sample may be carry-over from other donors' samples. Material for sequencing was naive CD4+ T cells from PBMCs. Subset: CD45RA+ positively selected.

In DNA, the CDR3 is TGCGCCAGCAGCTTGGACGGGGTTGGAAACACCATATATTTT. Its protein is CASSLDGVGNTIYF. The chain uses TRBV5-1 and TRBJ1-3; D is unresolved. The CDR3 has 14 amino acids. Looked up from germline, CDR1 is SGHRS and CDR2 is YFSETQ. The V end was cut by 0 bases, the J end by 3 bases, with 7 bases between.